This TCR beta chain was captured by sequencing in a study of regulatory T cells in long-lasting Graves disease. Assembly of TCR beta libraries relied on iRepertoire HTBI primers together with Arm-PCR of CDR3 regions. In TCRdb, the multiplex PCR reads were re-called with MiXCR into one record per CDR3 protein. The sample contains 400,000 to 500,000 distinct CDR3 sequences, 21% of which appear only once. This sample's time point: persistent/refractory GD, antithyroid drugs over 5 years with positive TRAb. PBMC-extracted RNA yielded the TCR library. The V gene's germline CDR1 is MNHEY and CDR2 SMNVEV (reference sequence). V dropped 2 bases and J dropped 4 bases, with 11 bases sitting between them. The CDR3 consists of 15 residues. Regarding this clonotype: Its specificity is not known.

Findings and caveats of the study: The number of shared public clonotypes was higher in persistent patients (2,741) than new patients (around 890).

The J gene is TRBJ2-2, the V gene TRBV27; D is unclear. The sequencing here drew on peripheral blood mononuclear cells (PBMCs), taken when the disease was refractory, from a patient treated with antithyroid drugs. The receptor was isolated from a female donor with Graves disease. The CDR3 bases are TGTGCCAGCAGTTTAACAAGGTTGGGCACCGGGGAGCTGTTTTTT. This gives the protein CASSLTRLGTGELFF.